This entry is about one TCR beta chain. The specificity of this receptor is unknown. Base quality data are lacking; no much larger clone is found one base away. This sample is part of a study of blood T cell repertoires in COVID-19 (dated by TCRdb to between 2020 and 2021). Regarding the study in general: The collaborator samples originated in the United States, Italy and Spain and spanned the acute and convalescent phases of COVID-19. The prospective study material was composed of cDNA or gDNA derived from T cells, B-cell-depleted T cells, or PBMCs. Subjects who had been exposed to COVID-19, were actively infected with it, or had recovered from it provided the deeply sampled blood TCRbeta repertoires that made up the dataset. The repertoires were made available in a free public database intended to serve as a resource for research on the immune response to SARS-CoV-2. Samples were obtained from the ongoing ImmuneRACE study (first 160 participants) and from over 1,000 subjects provided by 6 global collaborators. Nearly every sample came with metadata listing a de-identified subject ID, COVID-19 status, age in years and sex. Where available, HLA class I and class II types were taken from metadata supplied by the sample provider and were not determined by assay-based typing.

TCRbeta CDR3 regions were amplified from genomic DNA using the immunoSEQ Assay, a bias-controlled multiplex PCR. In the paper's pipeline: Nucleated cell counts per sample were estimated from amplification of reference gene primers within the assay. Sequence reads were collapsed and filtered to measure the absolute abundance of every unique TCRbeta CDR3 rearrangement. For each sample, productive Simpson clonality was calculated as the square root of Simpson's diversity index over productive rearrangements. The clones in this table, taken by TCRdb from immuneACCESS, are in-frame only. Not every clone is retained; where verified, under half of the shortfall comes from an unresolved V gene, and the cause of the rest is unknown. V, J and clone size derive from that table, while D and trimming were established from the DNA sequence. The sample table lists around 400,000 clones, more than 70% of them with a count of one. Over 9.5% of the sample is held by the ten biggest clonotypes.

One collaborating source in Seattle enrolled patients during active infection and followed them longitudinally through the course of disease. Collaborating institutions collected whole blood in K2EDTA tubes following their own protocols. For TCRbeta analysis, collaborators shipped samples as frozen whole blood, isolated PBMCs, or DNA extracted from either of those sample types. Broader findings and caveats from the paper: The quantity of clinical and demographic metadata differed by source and by participant and was supplied without curation.

The receptor was derived from a woman in her 30s with COVID-19, enrolled during active disease. The sequenced sample was peripheral blood.

The CDR3: CALGLFGGYTF. At the DNA level, the sequence is TGTGCCCTCGGTTTGTTCGGGGGCTACACCTTC. This chain joins TRBV12-3 or TRBV12-4 to TRBJ1-2, with no confident D gene call. The CDR3 goes from the cysteine to the phenylalanine over 11 residues. The DNA shown is the 33-base CDR3, in frame from base 1. V lost 11 bases and J lost 8 bases; the stretch between them is 15 bases long.